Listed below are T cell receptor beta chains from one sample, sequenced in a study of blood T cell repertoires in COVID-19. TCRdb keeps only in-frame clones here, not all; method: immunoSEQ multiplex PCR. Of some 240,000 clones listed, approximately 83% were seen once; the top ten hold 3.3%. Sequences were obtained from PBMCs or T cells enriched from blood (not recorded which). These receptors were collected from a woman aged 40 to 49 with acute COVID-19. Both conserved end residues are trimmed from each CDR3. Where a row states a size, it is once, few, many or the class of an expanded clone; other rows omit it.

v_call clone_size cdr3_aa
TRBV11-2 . ASRGITGTNYEQY
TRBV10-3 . AISENRAGDTQY
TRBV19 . ASTDRTEEIDTEAF
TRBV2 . ASSGLAGGIEQF
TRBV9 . ASDRGTGANVLT
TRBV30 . AWSGTGASPLH
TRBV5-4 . ASSLDNTNTGELF
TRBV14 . ASSQGGTSLH
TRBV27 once ASKYGGGEQF
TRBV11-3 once ASSLEGRGHEQF
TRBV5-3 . ARPTGLYEQY
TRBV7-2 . ASSWTGQTYEQY
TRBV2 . ASSPRAWGGNEQF
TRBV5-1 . ASSRGTSGRAGEQY
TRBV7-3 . ASSLGDRADTQY
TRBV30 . AWSPTGYMNTEAF
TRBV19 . ASSTQIETEAF
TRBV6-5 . ASSLGQTSNQPQH
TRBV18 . ASSPGIAGYNEQF
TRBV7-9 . ASSLGTLNTEAF
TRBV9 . ASSVDESRTDTQY
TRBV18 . ASSRGQETQY
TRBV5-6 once ASSLGSTTSGSNTGELF
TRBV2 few ASSKLVSDTGELF
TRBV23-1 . ATYGLGDCSNQPQH
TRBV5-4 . ASSLWSGTSGRQF
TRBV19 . ASSRQGLGYT